This TCR beta chain originates from a study of T cell responses to AZD1222 COVID-19 vaccine. TCRdb's copy holds only in-frame clones and misses some; the assay was immunoSEQ multiplex PCR. The sample has 83,000 or so clones, roughly 83% seen once. The TCR comes from an adult in good health. Here the sequenced sample was peripheral blood, taken on day 0 of AZD1222 vaccination.

CDR3 loop: CASTDSSPLHF. In DNA form, the CDR3 reads TGTGCCAGCACAGATAGTTCACCCCTCCACTTT. V usage is TRBV2 and J usage is TRBJ1-6; D is ambiguous. The CDR3 covers 11 residues. CDR1 SNHLY and CDR2 FYNNEI come from the germline V gene. V lost 7 bases and J 9 bases, leaving 7 bases between the germline ends.